Listed below are T cell receptor beta chains from one sample, sequenced in a study of T cell responses to AZD1222 COVID-19 vaccine. Data came from immunoSEQ multiplex PCR; TCRdb stores just in-frame clones and leaves some out. Among roughly 140,000 clones, about 92% were seen once, and the ten largest hold around 5.4%. The sequenced sample was peripheral blood, obtained on day 0 of AZD1222 vaccination. These receptors all stem from an adult in good health. CDR3s include the opening cysteine and the closing phenylalanine or tryptophan.

V | CDR3
TRBV18 | CASSPGSQETQYF
TRBV27 | CASSSYRDLPGGEQYF
TRBV18 | CASSPGTSGDTGELFF
TRBV11-2 | CASSLSGGTNEKLFF
TRBV20-1 | CSASTGTRGGELFF
TRBV3-1/TRBV3-2 | CASSQTSGGEVTQYF
TRBV6-4 | CASSLNPGEKLFF
TRBV7-2 | CASSKQGMNTEAFF
TRBV5-1 | CASSRQVSFAGELFF
TRBV19 | CASSSQGASTDTQYF
TRBV7-9 | CASSGTGYTEAFF
TRBV4-1 | CASSPPLGQENTEAFF
TRBV6-5 | CASRRIATNEKLFF
TRBV6-6 | CASSWGTGRNQPQHF
TRBV4-1 | CASSQDGFGGNEQFF
TRBV6-5 | CASSGVLAGNTIYF
TRBV5-1 | CASSLQGASGAQSYNEQFF
TRBV11-2 | CASSLGRVYEQYF
TRBV27 | CASSAPDRGENIQYF
TRBV7-3 | CASSFSRDDEQYF
TRBV5-4 | CASSTRSDHEQYF
TRBV6-5 | CASSYGVVDPYEQYF
TRBV6-1 | CASSEVRGQKLPLHF
TRBV9 | CASTAGSTGELFF
TRBV3-1/TRBV3-2 | CASSQGVIAGDQETQYF
TRBV12-3/TRBV12-4 | CASSLFHGYTF
TRBV18 | CASSPSRSYGYTF
TRBV6-2/TRBV6-3 | CASSYAGLRPETNYGYTF
TRBV9 | CASSVLSTDTQYF
TRBV19 | CASLPRGGGVIDGYTF
TRBV6-5 | CASSFGPNTEAFF
TRBV5-5 | CASSLGTPYEQYF
TRBV25-1 | CASSEFGTSGQETQYF
TRBV27 | CASSVDAQKWAFF
TRBV11-3 | CASSLCPRHGAGNTIYF
TRBV9 | CASSVHGTNPSDTQYF
TRBV29-1 | CSVGTANYGYTF
TRBV7-8 | CASSQWGAGSYEQYF
TRBV29-1 | CSVQGAAGNTIYF
TRBV29-1 | CSVLIFGLSSYEQYF
TRBV6-2/TRBV6-3 | CASSTWTVGRHEQYF
TRBV27 | CASSGPGNTQYF
TRBV20-1 | CSTQGAKTQYF
TRBV19 | CASSIRVGAETQYF
TRBV5-1 | CASSLDGGSYNEQFF
TRBV27 | CASSLNFPGTTSGNTIYF
TRBV5-1 | CASSTGQGGFSGANVLTF
TRBV18 | CASSPQSGREQFF
TRBV6-1 | CASSELLGRRGNQPQHF
TRBV27 | CASRLDREGDYGYTF